These T cell receptor beta chains were read from a single sample in a study of blood T cell repertoires in COVID-19. This table comes from immunoSEQ multiplex PCR, and its TCRdb copy is limited to in-frame clones, with some not included. The sample carries approximately 150,000 clones, about 90% recorded once. The sample was peripheral blood. The source of these receptors is a woman between 45 and 60 years old with acute or convalescent COVID-19. Both conserved end residues are part of each CDR3. A D gene is named only where the DNA matches it firmly. Some rows have no size entry. The others give once, few or many, or a class for an expanded clone.

TRBV9,once,TRBJ1-5,.,TGTGCCAGCAGCGTAGTAGTCAGGTACAATCAGCCCCAGCATTTT,CASSVVVRYNQPQHF
TRBV12-5,.,TRBJ2-1,.,TGTGCTAGTGGTTTGGGAGCCGACAGTAGGAACTACAATGAGCAGTTCTTC,CASGLGADSRNYNEQFF
TRBV4-2,once,TRBJ2-7,TRBD2,TGTGCCAGCAGCCAGGGGACTAGCGGGAGTTCGGCCTACGAGCAGTACTTC,CASSQGTSGSSAYEQYF
TRBV5-5,.,TRBJ1-6,.,TGTGCCAGCAGCTTGGCAGGGAACCATAATTCACCCCTCCACTTT,CASSLAGNHNSPLHF
TRBV4-1,.,TRBJ1-1,.,TGCGCCAGCGGGTGGACAGCTGTTGAAGTAGCGAACACTGAAGCTTTCTTT,CASGWTAVEVANTEAFF
TRBV18,.,TRBJ2-2,TRBD1,TGTGCCAGCTTCAGACAGGGGGCATCCGGGGAGCTGTTTTTT,CASFRQGASGELFF
TRBV3-1/TRBV3-2,.,TRBJ1-2,.,TGTGCCAGCAGCCCGACAGTCTCTAACTATGGCTACACCTTC,CASSPTVSNYGYTF
TRBV27,.,TRBJ1-2,.,TGTGCCAGCACCCCAGACAGGTTCCGAAGCTATGGCTACACCTTC,CASTPDRFRSYGYTF
TRBV6-5,.,TRBJ1-1,TRBD1,TGTGCCAGCAGTATCGACAGGGGAGGCACTGAAGCTTTCTTT,CASSIDRGGTEAFF
TRBV5-1,.,TRBJ1-1,.,TGCGCCAGCAGCTTTCCCACGGGGGTCGGCGATGAAGCTTTCTTT,CASSFPTGVGDEAFF
TRBV5-8,.,TRBJ2-7,TRBD1,TGTGCCAGCAGCTTGGAAGGGGACAGGGGGCAACGGGGCGAGCAGTACTTC,CASSLEGDRGQRGEQYF
TRBV5-1,.,TRBJ1-5,.,TGCGCCAGCAGCTTGAATTCGGGCAATCAGCCCCAGCATTTT,CASSLNSGNQPQHF
TRBV6-2/TRBV6-3,.,TRBJ2-1,TRBD2,TGTGCCAGCAGTTATCTCGCGGGGGAGTATATGCCCACCTACAATGAGCAGTTCTTC,CASSYLAGEYMPTYNEQFF
TRBV28,.,TRBJ1-5,.,TGTGCCAGCAGTTTATACAGGGAGAGCAATCAGCCCCAGCATTTT,CASSLYRESNQPQHF
TRBV2,.,TRBJ2-7,TRBD1,TGTGCCAGCGAACTGACAGGGGGCTACTCCGAGCAGTACTTC,CASELTGGYSEQYF
TRBV11-1,.,TRBJ2-2,TRBD2,TGTGCCAGCAGCCCTAGAGGACTAGCGAACACCGGGGAGCTGTTTTTT,CASSPRGLANTGELFF
TRBV14,.,TRBJ1-1,.,TGTGCCAGCAGCCCGTGGACAGACAACACTGAAGCTTTCTTT,CASSPWTDNTEAFF
TRBV6-5,.,TRBJ2-5,.,TGTGCCAGCAGTCCCACGGAGGGTCCGTTGGAGACCCAGTACTTC,CASSPTEGPLETQYF
TRBV27,.,TRBJ2-3,TRBD2,TGTGCCAGCAGTTTAGGGGGGGTTACAGATACGCAGTATTTT,CASSLGGVTDTQYF
TRBV5-8,.,TRBJ1-2,.,TGTGCCAGCAGCCCGGTCCAGGGCTGGGGCTACACCTTC,CASSPVQGWGYTF
TRBV10-3,.,TRBJ2-7,.,TGTGCCATCAGTGCAGGGGCAGAACTCTCCTACGAGCAGTACTTC,CAISAGAELSYEQYF
TRBV2,.,TRBJ1-6,TRBD1,TGTGCCAGCAGTGCCTACTCAGCCGGGACAGGGTATATGAATTCACCCCTCCACTTT,CASSAYSAGTGYMNSPLHF
TRBV27,.,TRBJ1-1,.,TGTGCCAGCAGTTTAGTGACAGAGAACACTGAAGCTTTCTTT,CASSLVTENTEAFF
TRBV7-9,.,TRBJ1-3,.,TGTGCCAGCAGCTTAGGCTGGGTGAGGAGCTCTGGAAACACCATATATTTT,CASSLGWVRSSGNTIYF
TRBV9,.,TRBJ2-7,TRBD2,TGTGCCAGCAGCGTTAGCGGGGGGTGGTACGAGCAGTACTTC,CASSVSGGWYEQYF
TRBV9,.,TRBJ1-2,.,TGTGCCAGCAGCGTAGGGGCAGGGGCTGGCTACACCTTC,CASSVGAGAGYTF
TRBV27,.,TRBJ1-1,.,TGTGCCAGCAGTTTATTGGCAGGCCAAGGGAACACTGAAGCTTTCTTT,CASSLLAGQGNTEAFF
TRBV4-1,.,TRBJ2-5,.,TGCGCCAGCAGCCAGAGGCGGGGAGGGACACAAGAGACCCAGTACTTC,CASSQRRGGTQETQYF
TRBV15,.,TRBJ2-2,TRBD2,TGTGCCACCAGCAGAGCCCGGACTAGCGGGAGGACCAACACCGGGGAGCTGTTTTTT,CATSRARTSGRTNTGELFF
TRBV18,.,TRBJ1-1,.,TGTGCCAGCTCACCACCGGCAGGAATGAACACTGAAGCTTTCTTT,CASSPPAGMNTEAFF
TRBV2,.,TRBJ1-1,.,TGTGCCAGCAGTAAAGACTTGAACACTGAAGCTTTCTTT,CASSKDLNTEAFF
TRBV19,.,TRBJ2-7,.,TGTGCCAGTAGTATAGCAGGGGCGTACGAGCAGTACTTC,CASSIAGAYEQYF
TRBV7-6,.,TRBJ1-5,.,TGTGCCAGCAGCTTTCAGGGATTTCGCAGCAATCAGCCCCAGCATTTT,CASSFQGFRSNQPQHF
TRBV9,.,TRBJ1-2,TRBD1,TGTGCCAGCAGCTCCGCTGACAGGGCCTATGGCTACACCTTC,CASSSADRAYGYTF
TRBV15,.,TRBJ1-6,TRBD1,TGTGCCACCAGCTCCCACCGGGACAGGGTCTCACCCCTCCACTTT,CATSSHRDRVSPLHF
TRBV20-1,.,TRBJ1-1,.,TGCAGTGCTCGGGACTCTCTGAGGGCTTTCTTT,CSARDSLRAFF
TRBV7-2,.,TRBJ2-3,TRBD2,TGTGCCAGCAGCCTGGGACTAGCGACAGATACGCAGTATTTT,CASSLGLATDTQYF
TRBV9,.,TRBJ2-1,TRBD2,TGTGCCAGCAGCAAGACTAGCGGAGTCTACAATGAGCAGTTCTTC,CASSKTSGVYNEQFF
TRBV29-1,.,TRBJ1-1,.,TGCAGCGTCTCCCGGGGACTCAACACTGAAGCTTTCTTT,CSVSRGLNTEAFF
TRBV9,many,TRBJ1-5,.,TGTGCCAGCAGCGTGGGGGGTCCCAATCAGCCCCAGCATTTT,CASSVGGPNQPQHF
TRBV4-1,.,TRBJ1-1,.,TGCGCCAGCAGCGTCGAGGGGGTTCGAGCTTTCTTT,CASSVEGVRAFF
TRBV27,.,TRBJ2-5,.,TGTGCCAGCAGCAGCGGAGGGGAAGAGACCCAGTACTTC,CASSSGGEETQYF
TRBV9,.,TRBJ2-1,.,TGTGCCAGCAGCGCCTACCTTGGGGGCCCGAGCTCCTACAATGAGCAGTTCTTC,CASSAYLGGPSSYNEQFF